Sequencing of this T cell receptor beta chain was carried out in a study of blood T cells in healthy people across ages. Study in general: Capture by template switching was about one barcoded beta molecule per two T cells. Study-wide results and caveats: Higher naive T cell percentage went strongly together with higher TCR beta diversity.

In this sample, this clonotype turned up a few times. What it recognizes is unknown. From germline, CDR1 is LNHNV and CDR2 YYDKDF (reference sequence). The V and J ends lost 0 bases and 1 base respectively, with 12 bases between them. CDR3 length: 16 residues. The authors ran a second PCR of roughly 6 to 12 cycles using a sample-barcoded 5' primer and a J-beta primer mix. Via MiXCR, TCRdb re-called the 5' RACE reads, giving one row per CDR3 protein. Altogether roughly 900,000 distinct CDR3 sequences are present, 25% to 35% being singletons, with the ten largest covering around a sixth. This receptor was taken from an elderly woman in good health. The specimen was blood. The J gene is TRBJ1-1, the V gene TRBV15; D is perhaps TRBD1 (6 bases). CDR3 loop: CATSRDPGAGNTEAFF. For the CDR3, the DNA is TGTGCCACCAGCAGAGATCCGGGGGCAGGGAACACTGAAGCTTTCTTT.